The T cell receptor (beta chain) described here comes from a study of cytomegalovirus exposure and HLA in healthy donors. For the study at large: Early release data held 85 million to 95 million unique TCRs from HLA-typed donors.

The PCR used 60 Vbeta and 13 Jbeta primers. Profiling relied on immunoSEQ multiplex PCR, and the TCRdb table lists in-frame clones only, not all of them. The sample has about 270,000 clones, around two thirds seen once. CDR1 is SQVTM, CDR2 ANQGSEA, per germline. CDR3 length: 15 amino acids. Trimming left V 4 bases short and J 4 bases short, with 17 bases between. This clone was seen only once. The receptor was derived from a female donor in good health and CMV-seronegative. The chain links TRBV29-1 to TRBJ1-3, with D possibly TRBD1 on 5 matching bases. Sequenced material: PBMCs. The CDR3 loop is CSVGGGREGGNTIYF. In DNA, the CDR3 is TGCAGCGTTGGGGGTGGCAGGGAGGGAGGAAACACCATATATTTT.